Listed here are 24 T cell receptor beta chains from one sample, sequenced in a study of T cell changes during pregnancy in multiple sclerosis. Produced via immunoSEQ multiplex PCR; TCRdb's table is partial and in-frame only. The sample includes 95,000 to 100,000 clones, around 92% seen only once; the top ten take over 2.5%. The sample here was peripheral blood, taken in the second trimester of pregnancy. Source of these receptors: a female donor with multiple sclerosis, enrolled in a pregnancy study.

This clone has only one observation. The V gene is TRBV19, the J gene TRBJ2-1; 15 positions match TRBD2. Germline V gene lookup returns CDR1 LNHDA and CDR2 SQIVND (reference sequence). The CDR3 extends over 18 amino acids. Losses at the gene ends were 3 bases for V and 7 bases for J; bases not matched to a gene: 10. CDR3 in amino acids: CASSIKGTSGRRGNEQFF. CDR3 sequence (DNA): TGTGCCAGTAGTATTAAGGGGACTAGCGGGAGGAGGGGGAATGAGCAGTTCTTC.

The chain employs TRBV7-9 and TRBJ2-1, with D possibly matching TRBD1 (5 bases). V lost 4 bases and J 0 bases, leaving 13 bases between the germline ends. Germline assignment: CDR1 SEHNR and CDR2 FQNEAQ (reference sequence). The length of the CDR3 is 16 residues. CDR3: CASSSNLGVSYNEQFF. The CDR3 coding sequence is TGTGCCAGCAGCTCTAATCTAGGGGTCTCCTACAATGAGCAGTTCTTC.

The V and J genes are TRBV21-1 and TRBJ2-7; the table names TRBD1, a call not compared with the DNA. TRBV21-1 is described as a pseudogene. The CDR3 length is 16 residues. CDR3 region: CASSKGPGQVSYEQYF. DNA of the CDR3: TGTGCCAGCAGCAAAGGGCCCGGACAGGTTTCCTACGAGCAGTACTTC.

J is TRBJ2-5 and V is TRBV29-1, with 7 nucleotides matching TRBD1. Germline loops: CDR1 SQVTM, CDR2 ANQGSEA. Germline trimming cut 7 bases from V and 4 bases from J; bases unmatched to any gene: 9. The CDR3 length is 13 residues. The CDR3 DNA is TGCAGCGCCGGACAGGCGGTAAGAGAGACCCAGTACTTC. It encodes CSAGQAVRETQYF.

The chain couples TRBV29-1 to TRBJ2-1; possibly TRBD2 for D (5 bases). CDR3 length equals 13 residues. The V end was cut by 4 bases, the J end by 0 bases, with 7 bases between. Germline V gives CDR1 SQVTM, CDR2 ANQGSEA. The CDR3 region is CSVAGSSYNEQFF. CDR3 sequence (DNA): TGCAGCGTTGCTGGGAGCTCCTACAATGAGCAGTTCTTC.

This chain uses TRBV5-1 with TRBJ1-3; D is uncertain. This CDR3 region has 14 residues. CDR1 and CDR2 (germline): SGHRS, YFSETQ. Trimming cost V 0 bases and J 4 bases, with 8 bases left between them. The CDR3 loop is CASSLDSEGNTIYF. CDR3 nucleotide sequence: TGCGCCAGCAGCTTGGACTCCGAAGGAAACACCATATATTTT.

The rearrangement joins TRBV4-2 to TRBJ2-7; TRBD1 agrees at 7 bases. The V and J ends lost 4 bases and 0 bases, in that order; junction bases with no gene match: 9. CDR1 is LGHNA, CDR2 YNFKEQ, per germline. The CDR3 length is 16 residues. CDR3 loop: CASSPHRDRRSYEQYF. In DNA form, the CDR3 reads TGTGCCAGCAGCCCCCACCGGGACAGACGCTCCTACGAGCAGTACTTC.

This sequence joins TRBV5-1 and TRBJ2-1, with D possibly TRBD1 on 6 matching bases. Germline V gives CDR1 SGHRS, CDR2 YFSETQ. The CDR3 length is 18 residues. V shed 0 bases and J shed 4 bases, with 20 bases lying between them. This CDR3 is CASSLGIFSGGGYNEQFF. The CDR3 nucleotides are TGCGCCAGCAGCTTGGGAATTTTTTCTGGGGGCGGATACAATGAGCAGTTCTTC.

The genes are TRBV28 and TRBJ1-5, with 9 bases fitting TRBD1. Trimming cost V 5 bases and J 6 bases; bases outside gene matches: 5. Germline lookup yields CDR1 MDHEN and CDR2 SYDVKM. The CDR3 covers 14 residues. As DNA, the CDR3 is TGTGCCAGCAGTGTACAGGGGGCGAGTCAGCCCCAGCATTTT. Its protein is CASSVQGASQPQHF.

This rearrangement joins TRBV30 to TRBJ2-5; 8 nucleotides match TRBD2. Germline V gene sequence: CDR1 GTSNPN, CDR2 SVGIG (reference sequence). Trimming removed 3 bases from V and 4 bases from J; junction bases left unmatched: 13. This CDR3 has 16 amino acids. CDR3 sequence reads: CAWSSLSGSFGETQYF. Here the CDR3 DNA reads TGTGCCTGGAGCTCCCTAAGCGGGAGTTTCGGAGAGACCCAGTACTTC.

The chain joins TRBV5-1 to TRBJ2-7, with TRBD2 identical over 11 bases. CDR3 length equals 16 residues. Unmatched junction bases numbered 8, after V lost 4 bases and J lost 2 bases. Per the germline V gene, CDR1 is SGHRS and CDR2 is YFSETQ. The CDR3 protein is CASSDSGRVPPYEQYF. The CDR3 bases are TGCGCCAGCAGCGATAGCGGGAGGGTCCCCCCCTACGAGCAGTACTTC.

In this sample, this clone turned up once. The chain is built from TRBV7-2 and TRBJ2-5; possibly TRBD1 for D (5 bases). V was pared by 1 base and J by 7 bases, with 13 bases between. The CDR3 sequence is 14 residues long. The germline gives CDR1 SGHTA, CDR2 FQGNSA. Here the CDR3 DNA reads TGTGCCAGCAGCTTAGATCTCTATAGGGGGACCCAGTACTTC. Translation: CASSLDLYRGTQYF.

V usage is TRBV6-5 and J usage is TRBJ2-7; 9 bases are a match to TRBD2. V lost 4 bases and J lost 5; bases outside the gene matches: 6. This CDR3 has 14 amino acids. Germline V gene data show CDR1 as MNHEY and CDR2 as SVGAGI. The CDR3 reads CASSSLAGVNEQYF. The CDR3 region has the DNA TGTGCCAGCAGTTCGTTAGCGGGAGTGAACGAGCAGTACTTC.

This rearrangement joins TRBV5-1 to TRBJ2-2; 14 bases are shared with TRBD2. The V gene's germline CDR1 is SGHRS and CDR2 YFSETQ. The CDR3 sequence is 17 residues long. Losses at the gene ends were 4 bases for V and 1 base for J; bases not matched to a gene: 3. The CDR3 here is CASSQGLAGVNTGELFF. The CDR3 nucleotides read TGCGCCAGCAGCCAGGGACTAGCGGGGGTGAACACCGGGGAGCTGTTTTTT. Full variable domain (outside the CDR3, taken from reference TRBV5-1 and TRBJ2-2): KAGVTQTPRYLIKTRGQQVTLSCSPISGHRSVSWYQQTPGQGLQFLFEYFSETQRNKGNFPGRFSGRQFSNSRSEMNVSTLELGDSALYLCASSQGLAGVNTGELFFGEGSRLTVL.

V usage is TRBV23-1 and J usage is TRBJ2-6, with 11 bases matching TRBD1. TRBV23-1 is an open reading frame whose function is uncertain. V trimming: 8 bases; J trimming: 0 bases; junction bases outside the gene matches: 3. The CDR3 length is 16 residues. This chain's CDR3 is CASRDRGFSGANVLTF. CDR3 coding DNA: TGCGCCAGCCGGGACAGGGGGTTCTCTGGGGCCAACGTCCTGACTTTC.

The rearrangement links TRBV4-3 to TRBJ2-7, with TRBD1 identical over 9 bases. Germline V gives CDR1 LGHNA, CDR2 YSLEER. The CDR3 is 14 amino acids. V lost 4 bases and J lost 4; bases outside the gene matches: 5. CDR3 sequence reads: CASSPGTGKYEQYF. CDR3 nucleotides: TGCGCCAGCAGCCCCGGGACAGGGAAATACGAGCAGTACTTC.

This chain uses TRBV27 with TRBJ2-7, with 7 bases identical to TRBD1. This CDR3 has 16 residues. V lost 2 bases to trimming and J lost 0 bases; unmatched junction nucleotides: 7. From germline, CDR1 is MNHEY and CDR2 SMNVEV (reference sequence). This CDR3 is CASSLGPGQSSYEQYF. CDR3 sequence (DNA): TGTGCCAGCAGTTTAGGACCGGGACAGAGCTCCTACGAGCAGTACTTC.

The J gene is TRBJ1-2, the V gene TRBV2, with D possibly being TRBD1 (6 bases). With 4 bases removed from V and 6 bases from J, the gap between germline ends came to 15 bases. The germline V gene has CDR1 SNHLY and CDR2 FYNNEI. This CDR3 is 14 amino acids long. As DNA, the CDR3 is TGTGCCAGCAGTGTGGGCAGGGGAATGGATGGCTACACCTTC. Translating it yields CASSVGRGMDGYTF.

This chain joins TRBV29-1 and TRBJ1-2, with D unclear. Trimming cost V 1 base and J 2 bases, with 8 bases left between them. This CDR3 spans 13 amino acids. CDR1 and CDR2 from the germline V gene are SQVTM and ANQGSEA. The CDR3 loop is CSVEGQLNYGYTF. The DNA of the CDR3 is TGCAGCGTTGAAGGGCAGTTAAACTATGGCTACACCTTC. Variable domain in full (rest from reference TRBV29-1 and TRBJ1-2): SAVISQKPSRDICQRGTSLTIQCQVDSQVTMMFWYRQQPGQSLTLIATANQGSEATYESGFVIDKFPISRPNLTFSTLTVSNMSPEDSSIYLCSVEGQLNYGYTFGSGTRLTVV.

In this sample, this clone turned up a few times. The CDR3, as DNA: TGTGCCAGCAGCGTAAGTACGGCCCTAGCGGGCGGCTCCTACAATGAGCAGTTCTTC. As protein: CASSVSTALAGGSYNEQFF. The chain links TRBV11-3 to TRBJ2-1; 8 bases map to TRBD2. This CDR3 comprises 19 residues. V was clipped by 5 bases and J by 0 bases; unmatched bases: 15. In germline, CDR1 is SGHNT, CDR2 YENEEA.

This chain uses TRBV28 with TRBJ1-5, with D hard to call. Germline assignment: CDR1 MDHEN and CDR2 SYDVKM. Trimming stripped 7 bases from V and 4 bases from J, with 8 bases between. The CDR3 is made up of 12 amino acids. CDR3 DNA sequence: TGTGCCAGCACCTCCGGTAATCAGCCCCAGCATTTT. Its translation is CASTSGNQPQHF.

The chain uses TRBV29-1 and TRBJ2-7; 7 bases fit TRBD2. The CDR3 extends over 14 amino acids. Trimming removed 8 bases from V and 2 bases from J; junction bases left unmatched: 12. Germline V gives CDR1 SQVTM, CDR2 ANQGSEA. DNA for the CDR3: TGCAGCTGTTCCAGGGCGGGGGAGGCCTACGAGCAGTACTTC. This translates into CSCSRAGEAYEQYF.

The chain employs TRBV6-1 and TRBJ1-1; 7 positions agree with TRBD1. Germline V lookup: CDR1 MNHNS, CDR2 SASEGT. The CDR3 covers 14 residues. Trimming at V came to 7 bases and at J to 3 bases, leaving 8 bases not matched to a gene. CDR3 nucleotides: TGTGCCAGCAAGATTGGGACAGACTACACTGAAGCTTTCTTT. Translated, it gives CASKIGTDYTEAFF.

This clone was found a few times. The CDR3 region has the DNA TGTGCCTGGAGTGGGACAGACGGGGGCTACACCTTC. This gives the protein CAWSGTDGGYTF. J is TRBJ1-2 and V is TRBV30; D possibly corresponds to TRBD1 (6 bases). The V gene's germline CDR1 is GTSNPN and CDR2 SVGIG (reference sequence). The CDR3 spans 12 residues. V was cut by 1 base and J by 8 bases, with 11 bases left in between. Filled out from reference TRBV30 and TRBJ1-2, the complete variable domain reads SQTIHQWPATLVQPVGSPLSLECTVEGTSNPNLYWYRQAAGRGLQLLFYSVGIGQISSEVPQNLSASRPQDRQFILSSKKLLLSDSGFYLCAWSGTDGGYTFGSGTRLTVV.